This TCR beta chain originates from a study of CD8 T cells in ankylosing spondylitis. This clonotype appeared many times. Its antigen is not known. TCR beta libraries were made by quantitative 5'-RACE with molecular barcodes. TCRdb re-derived calls from the 5' RACE reads in MiXCR, one entry per CDR3 protein. This table has around 130,000 distinct CDR3 sequences, over 6.5% appearing once. CDR1 and CDR2 (germline): SGHRS, YFSETQ. V lost 4 bases, J lost 4 bases, and 18 bases lay in between. CDR3 length equals 16 residues. Findings of the study overall: Matched ankylosing spondylitis synovial fluid reportedly contained a significantly enriched population of disease-linked clones. In ankylosing spondylitis blood, a motif of roughly eight highly homologous TCR beta variants appeared characteristic. Disease-linked clones, CD8+, were relatively rare in peripheral blood.

The sample consisted of blood, either unsorted or a sorted T cell fraction (not recorded which). This rearrangement joins TRBV5-1 to TRBJ1-5; a weak D match, TRBD1 (5 bases). The receptor was isolated from a male donor with ankylosing spondylitis or in good health (not recorded which). The CDR3 spells CASSADPGPLNQPQHF. DNA of the CDR3: TGCGCCAGCAGCGCGGATCCGGGGCCGTTAAATCAGCCCCAGCATTTT.